The 14 T cell receptor beta chains presented below share a single source sample, sequenced in a study of blood T cell repertoires in COVID-19. Sequenced by immunoSEQ multiplex PCR; TCRdb stores in-frame clones only, minus some. The table lists under 300,000 clones, around 84% of them singletons. Sequenced: peripheral blood. The receptors here all came from a human donor with COVID-19, enrolled during active disease. The donor label of this sample is uncertain.

The V gene is TRBV11-2, the J gene TRBJ2-1; the match to TRBD2 covers 11 bases. The CDR3 length is 19 residues. Germline trimming cut 5 bases from V and 0 bases from J; bases unmatched to any gene: 12. CDR1 SGHAT and CDR2 FQNNGV come from the germline V gene. The CDR3 protein is CASSPRGASGGSSYNEQFF. CDR3 DNA: TGTGCCAGCAGCCCCAGGGGAGCTAGCGGGGGGAGCTCCTACAATGAGCAGTTCTTC. Full variable domain (outside the CDR3, taken from reference TRBV11-2 and TRBJ2-1): EAGVAQSPRYKIIEKRQSVAFWCNPISGHATLYWYQQILGQGPKLLIQFQNNGVVDDSQLPKDRFSAERLKGVDSTLKIQPAKLEDSAVYLCASSPRGASGGSSYNEQFFGPGTRLTVL.

This clone occurred once. The rearrangement uses TRBV19 and TRBJ2-7; 7 nucleotides agree with TRBD2. This CDR3 comprises 16 residues. Germline CDR1 reads LNHDA; CDR2 reads SQIVND (reference sequence). V shed 3 bases and J 0 bases; nucleotides not matched to a gene: 8. CDR3 nucleotide sequence: TGTGCCAGTAGTATCGGTCCCGGGGGGTCCTCCTACGAGCAGTACTTC. It codes for CASSIGPGGSSYEQYF.

J is TRBJ1-6 and V is TRBV27, with TRBD1 matching over 7 bases. The CDR3 length is 14 residues. CDR1 is MNHEY and CDR2 is SMNVEV in the germline V gene (reference sequence). V was pared by 4 bases and J by 6 bases, with 3 bases of the junction left unmatched. CDR3 coding DNA: TGTGCCAGCAGTTGGAGACAGGGTAATTCACCCCTCCACTTT. Protein: CASSWRQGNSPLHF.

The chain uses TRBV19 and TRBJ2-1, with 11 nucleotides matching TRBD2. The ends lost 5 bases at V and 10 bases at J; junction bases unmatched: 1. This CDR3 has 12 residues. Germline V gene lookup returns CDR1 LNHDA and CDR2 SQIVND (reference sequence). The CDR3 nucleotides read TGTGCCAGTAGTCCTAGCGGGAGGGAGCAGTTCTTC. Encoded protein: CASSPSGREQFF.

The V call is TRBV9, the J call TRBJ2-1; 8 bases align to TRBD2. Germline values: CDR1 SGDLS, CDR2 YYNGEE. With V trimmed by 0 bases and J by 7 bases, 9 bases remained unmatched. This CDR3 comprises 16 residues. The CDR3 nucleotides are TGTGCCAGCAGCGTAGGGGCAGCGGGAGCTGGTAATGAGCAGTTCTTC. Amino acid sequence: CASSVGAAGAGNEQFF.

The V and J genes are TRBV19 and TRBJ2-2; 10 nucleotides match TRBD1. V gave up 7 bases and J gave up 5 bases; unmatched junction bases: 4. The germline CDR1 and CDR2 sequences are LNHDA and SQIVND (reference sequence). CDR3 length equals 14 residues. DNA of the CDR3: TGTGCCAGTAAGGGACAGGGGTTTACCGGGGAGCTGTTTTTT. It specifies CASKGQGFTGELFF.

The chain has TRBV3-1 (or the pseudogene TRBV3-2) and TRBJ1-2; no clear D. Trimming left V 0 bases short and J 8 bases short, with 13 bases between. Germline CDR1 is LGHDT and CDR2 is YNNKEL (reference sequence). The CDR3 sequence is 14 residues long. CDR3 sequence: CASSQDLYGGGYTF. CDR3 nucleotides: TGTGCCAGCAGCCAAGATCTCTACGGCGGGGGCTACACCTTC.

This clone has a single count. The rearrangement links TRBV6-6 to TRBJ2-3; TRBD1 aligns across 11 bases. V shed 5 bases and J 4 bases; nucleotides not matched to a gene: 8. CDR3 length equals 16 residues. Germline V CDR1 and CDR2: MNHNY, SVGAGI (reference sequence). Here the CDR3 reads CASSTPRDRGSDTQYF. The CDR3 DNA reads TGTGCCAGCAGTACGCCCCGGGACAGGGGGTCAGATACGCAGTATTTT.

This clone was recorded only once. The rearrangement uses TRBV6-5 and TRBJ2-7, with D possibly being TRBD1 (6 bases). The CDR3 runs 14 residues. Germline assignment: CDR1 MNHEY and CDR2 SVGAGI. V lost 0 bases to trimming and J lost 1 base, with 7 bases between them. The CDR3 DNA follows: TGTGCCAGCAGTTACTCGGGACATTCCTACGAGCAGTACTTC. Amino acids: CASSYSGHSYEQYF.

The V gene is TRBV19, the J gene TRBJ2-3; 9 bases agree with TRBD2. Germline V gene sequence: CDR1 LNHDA, CDR2 SQIVND (reference sequence). Trimming cost V 4 bases and J 0 bases; bases outside gene matches: 2. The CDR3 is 15 residues long. In DNA, the CDR3 is TGTGCCAGTAGTAGTAGCGGGAGTAGCACAGATACGCAGTATTTT. Its protein is CASSSSGSSTDTQYF.

The J gene is TRBJ1-5, the V gene TRBV7-8; tentatively, D is TRBD1 (6 bases). The CDR3 length is 14 residues. Between the trimmed V and J ends, which lost 5 bases and 7 bases, there was a span of 15 bases. Germline CDR1 SGHVS, CDR2 FQNEAQ. The CDR3 loop reads CASSPQGSNQPQHF. The CDR3 region has the DNA TGTGCCAGCAGCCCTCAGGGGTCTAACCAGCCCCAGCATTTT.

V usage is TRBV19 and J usage is TRBJ2-1, with TRBD1 as a possible D gene (6 bases). The length of the CDR3 is 14 residues. Germline CDR1 and CDR2: LNHDA and SQIVND (reference sequence). Trimming stripped 7 bases from V and 0 bases from J, with 10 bases between. Here the CDR3 reads CASMDSSSYNEQFF. CDR3 sequence (DNA): TGTGCCAGTATGGACAGTAGCTCCTACAATGAGCAGTTCTTC.

The DNA of the CDR3 is TGTGCCAGCAGTCCCTCGGGGAATGAAAAACTGTTTTTT. It is translated as CASSPSGNEKLFF. The chain is built from TRBV6-4 and TRBJ1-4, with unresolved D. CDR3 length: 13 residues. V dropped 5 bases and J dropped 5 bases, with 9 bases sitting between them. Germline values: CDR1 MRHNA, CDR2 SNTAGT.

The chain links TRBV27 to TRBJ2-3, with 8 bases lining up with TRBD1. V shed 5 bases, J shed 3 bases, and the junction held 7 bases outside the gene matches. This CDR3 has 15 residues. The germline gives CDR1 MNHEY, CDR2 SMNVEV (reference sequence). The CDR3: CASSPRQGRTDTQYF. In DNA, the CDR3 is TGTGCCAGCAGTCCTCGACAGGGGCGGACAGATACGCAGTATTTT.